These T cell receptor beta chains were read from a single sample in a study of cytomegalovirus exposure and HLA in healthy donors. Sequencing used immunoSEQ multiplex PCR; TCRdb keeps in-frame clones, though not all of them. The sample has some 150,000 clones, 50% to 75% seen once. Sequenced: PBMCs. These receptors came from a woman between 25 and 40 years old in good health and CMV-seropositive. The conserved cysteine and the conserved F or W are not part of the CDR3 here. The size of a clone is reported for some rows only, either as once, few or many, or as a class for expanded clones.

CDR3,size,V
ASTDQARGRFNYGYT,-,TRBV7-8
ASSPSLLAAPDTQY,-,TRBV5-4
ASSLRHTGANDLT,few,TRBV4-1
ASSIQSGALSYEQY,-,TRBV19
ASSLLTWGRGGMHHEGDEQF,few,TRBV27
ATLGGTQGEQY,few,TRBV2
AWSSSSEAF,few,TRBV30
ASSLARARADTQY,few,TRBV7-8
ASSQDGTPNTGELF,few,TRBV14
ASSAANQNEGGEQY,-,TRBV18
ASSYSNFFREAF,-,TRBV6-5
ASSQGAREGNQPQH,-,TRBV7-7
ASSPNGGWNTEAF,-,TRBV19
ASTTGTGSYGYT,-,TRBV5-1
AGRDSSGNTIY,once,TRBV10-3
ASSQDRGRMNTEAF,-,TRBV4-1
ASSIGGVTEAF,once,TRBV19
ASSADFSGGAYEQY,-,TRBV7-6
ASRATGTAGDEQY,-,TRBV5-1
ASSSKTSLGYEQY,-,TRBV13
AWNFGSGQPQH,-,TRBV30
ASSVRGFNEQF,-,TRBV5-1
SVEAGTGLSNQPQH,few,TRBV29-1
ASSPKGLAPTDTQY,few,TRBV7-2
ASSPQLGRGADGYT,once,TRBV9